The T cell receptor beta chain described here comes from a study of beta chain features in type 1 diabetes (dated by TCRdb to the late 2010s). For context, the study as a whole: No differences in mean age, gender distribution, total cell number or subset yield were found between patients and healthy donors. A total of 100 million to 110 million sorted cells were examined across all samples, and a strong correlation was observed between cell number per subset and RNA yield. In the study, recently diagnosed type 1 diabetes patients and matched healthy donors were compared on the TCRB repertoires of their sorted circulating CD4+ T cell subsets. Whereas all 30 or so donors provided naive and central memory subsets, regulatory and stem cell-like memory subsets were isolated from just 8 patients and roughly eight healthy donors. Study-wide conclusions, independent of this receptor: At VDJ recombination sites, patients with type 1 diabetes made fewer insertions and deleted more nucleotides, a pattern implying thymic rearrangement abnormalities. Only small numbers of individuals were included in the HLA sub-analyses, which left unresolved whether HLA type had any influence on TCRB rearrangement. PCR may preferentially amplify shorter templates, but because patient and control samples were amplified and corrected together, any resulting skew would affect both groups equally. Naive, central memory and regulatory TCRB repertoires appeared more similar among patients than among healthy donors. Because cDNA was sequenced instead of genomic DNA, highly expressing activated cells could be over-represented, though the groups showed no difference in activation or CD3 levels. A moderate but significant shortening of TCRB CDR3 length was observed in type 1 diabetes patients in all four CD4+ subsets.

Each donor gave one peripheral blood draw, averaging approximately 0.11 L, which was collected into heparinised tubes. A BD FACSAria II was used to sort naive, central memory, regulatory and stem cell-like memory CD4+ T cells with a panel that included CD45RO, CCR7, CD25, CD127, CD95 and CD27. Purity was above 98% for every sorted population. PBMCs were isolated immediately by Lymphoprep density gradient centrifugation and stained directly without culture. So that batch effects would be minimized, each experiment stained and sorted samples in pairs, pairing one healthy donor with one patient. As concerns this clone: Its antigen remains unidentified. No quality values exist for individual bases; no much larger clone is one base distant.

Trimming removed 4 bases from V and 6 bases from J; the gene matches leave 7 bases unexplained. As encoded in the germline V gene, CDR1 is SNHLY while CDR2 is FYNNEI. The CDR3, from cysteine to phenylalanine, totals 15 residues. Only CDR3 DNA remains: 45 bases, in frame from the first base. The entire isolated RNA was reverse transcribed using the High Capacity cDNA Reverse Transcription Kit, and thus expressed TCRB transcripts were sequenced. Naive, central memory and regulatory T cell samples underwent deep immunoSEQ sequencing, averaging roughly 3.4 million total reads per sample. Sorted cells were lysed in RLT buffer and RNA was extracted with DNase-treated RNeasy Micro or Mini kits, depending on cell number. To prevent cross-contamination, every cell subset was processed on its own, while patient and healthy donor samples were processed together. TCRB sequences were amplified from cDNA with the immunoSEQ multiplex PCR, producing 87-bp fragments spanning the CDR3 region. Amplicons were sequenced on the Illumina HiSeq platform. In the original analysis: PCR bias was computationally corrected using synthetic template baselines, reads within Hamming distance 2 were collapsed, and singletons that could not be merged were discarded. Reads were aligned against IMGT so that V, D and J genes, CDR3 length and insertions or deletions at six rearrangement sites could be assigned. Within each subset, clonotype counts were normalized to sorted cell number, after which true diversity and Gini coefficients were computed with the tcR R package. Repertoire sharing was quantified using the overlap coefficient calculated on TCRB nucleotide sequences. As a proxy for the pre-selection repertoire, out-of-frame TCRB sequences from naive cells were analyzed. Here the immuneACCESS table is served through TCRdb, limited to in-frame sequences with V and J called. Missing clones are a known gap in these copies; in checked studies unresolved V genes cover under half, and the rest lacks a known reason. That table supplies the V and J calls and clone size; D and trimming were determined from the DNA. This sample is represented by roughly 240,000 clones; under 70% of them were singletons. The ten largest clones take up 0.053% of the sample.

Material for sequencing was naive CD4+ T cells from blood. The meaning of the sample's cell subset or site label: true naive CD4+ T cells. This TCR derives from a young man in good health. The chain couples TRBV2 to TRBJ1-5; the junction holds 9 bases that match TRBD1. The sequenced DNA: TGTGCCAGCAGTGTTATCGGGACAGGGAGTCAGCCCCAGCATTTT. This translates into CASSVIGTGSQPQHF.